This TCR beta chain was sequenced during a study of blood T cell repertoires in COVID-19. The germline V gene encodes CDR1 LNHDA and CDR2 SQIVND (reference sequence). V lost 9 bases and J 3 bases, leaving 14 bases between the germline ends. There are 14 residues in the CDR3. Libraries were prepared by immunoSEQ multiplex PCR; TCRdb keeps only in-frame clonotypes and omits some of them. Altogether approximately 79,000 clones are present, around 89% being singletons, with the ten largest covering around 0.6%. Sequences were obtained from peripheral blood. V and J are TRBV19 and TRBJ1-4, with a tentative D call TRBD1 (6 bases). This sequence originates from a man aged 55 to 70 with acute or convalescent COVID-19. CDR3 amino acids: CASKQGPANEKLFF. For the CDR3, the DNA is TGTGCCAGCAAACAGGGTCCGGCTAATGAAAAACTGTTTTTT.